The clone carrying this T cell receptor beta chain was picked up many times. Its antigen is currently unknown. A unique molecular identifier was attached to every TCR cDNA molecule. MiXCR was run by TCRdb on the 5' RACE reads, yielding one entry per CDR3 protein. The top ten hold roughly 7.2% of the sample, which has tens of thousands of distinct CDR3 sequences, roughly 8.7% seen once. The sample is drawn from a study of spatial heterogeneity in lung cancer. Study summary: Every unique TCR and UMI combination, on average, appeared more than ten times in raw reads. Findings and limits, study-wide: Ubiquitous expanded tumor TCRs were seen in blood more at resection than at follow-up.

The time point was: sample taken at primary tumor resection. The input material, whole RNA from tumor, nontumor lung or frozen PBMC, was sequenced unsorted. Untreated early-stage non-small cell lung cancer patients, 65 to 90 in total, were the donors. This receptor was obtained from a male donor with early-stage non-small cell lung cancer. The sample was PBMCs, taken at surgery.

CDR3 amino acids: CASRTTGPGQFF. The CDR3 DNA follows: TGTGCCAGCAGGACGACGGGGCCAGGCCAGTTCTTC. The rearrangement uses TRBV2 and TRBJ2-1; D may be TRBD1 or TRBD2 (5 bases each). Germline lookup yields CDR1 SNHLY and CDR2 FYNNEI. Between the trimmed V and J ends, which lost 6 bases and 13 bases, there was a span of 16 bases. CDR3 size: 12 residues.